Listed here are 23 T cell receptor beta chains from one sample, sequenced in a study of blood T cell repertoires in COVID-19 (dated by TCRdb to 2018 to 2021). The method was the immunoSEQ multiplex PCR assay. This is the immuneACCESS table as TCRdb keeps it, with only in-frame sequences that have V and J called. A part of the clones is gone; compared with another copy, unresolved V genes explain less than half, and the rest is unexplained. Counted in this sample were about 220,000 clones; approximately 84% of them appeared once. The ten largest clones take up about 15% of the sample. The sequenced material came from PBMCs or T cells enriched from blood (not recorded which). Every receptor here comes from a middle-aged man who had recovered from COVID-19.

The rearrangement uses TRBV5-1 and TRBJ2-7; TRBD1 matches at 9 bases. The ends lost 4 bases at V and 7 bases at J; junction bases unmatched: 12. In germline, CDR1 is SGHRS, CDR2 YFSETQ. This CDR3 spans 15 amino acids. The CDR3 nucleotides are TGCGCCAGCAGCCCCGGGACAGGGAGGGCAAAAGAGCAGTACTTC. Encoded protein: CASSPGTGRAKEQYF. Full variable domain (missing parts from reference TRBV5-1 and TRBJ2-7): KAGVTQTPRYLIKTRGQQVTLSCSPISGHRSVSWYQQTPGQGLQFLFEYFSETQRNKGNFPGRFSGRQFSNSRSEMNVSTLELGDSALYLCASSPGTGRAKEQYFGPGTRLTVT.

In this sample, this clone turned up once. The chain couples TRBV28 to TRBJ2-1; TRBD2 matches 9 bases. J was trimmed by 5 bases and V by 3 bases; bases with no gene match: 8. This CDR3 is built from 16 residues. Per germline, CDR1 MDHEN and CDR2 SYDVKM. CDR3 in DNA: TGTGCCAGCAGTTTGTCTGACGCTAGCGGGAACAATGAGCAGTTCTTC. This gives the protein CASSLSDASGNNEQFF.

The J gene is TRBJ2-1, the V gene TRBV29-1; the match to TRBD2 covers 8 bases. Germline CDR1 is SQVTM and CDR2 is ANQGSEA. CDR3 length: 15 amino acids. V shed 8 bases and J 8 bases; nucleotides not matched to a gene: 17. The CDR3 sequence: CSSEDTGGGKDEQFF. DNA for the CDR3: TGCAGCTCCGAGGATACGGGAGGGGGGAAGGATGAGCAGTTCTTC.

This clone came up a few times. The chain joins TRBV5-8 to TRBJ1-1, with 7 bases aligning to TRBD1. Germline V gives CDR1 SGHTS, CDR2 YDEGEE. CDR3 length equals 12 residues. The J segment lost 4 bases and the V segment lost 7 bases, leaving 4 bases of the junction unmatched. The CDR3 reads CASARGLTEAFF. The CDR3 region has the DNA TGTGCCAGCGCGAGGGGGCTCACTGAAGCTTTCTTT.

This chain links TRBV19 with TRBJ2-2; perhaps TRBD2 as D (6 bases). Germline V gene sequence: CDR1 LNHDA, CDR2 SQIVND (reference sequence). Trimming left V 4 bases short and J 5 bases short, with 11 bases between. CDR3 length equals 14 residues. The CDR3 nucleotides are TGTGCCAGTAGTAGGCGGGAAGGGACCGGGGAGCTGTTTTTT. It is translated as CASSRREGTGELFF.

The chain recombines TRBV11-2 with TRBJ2-7, with D maybe TRBD2 (6 bases). The CDR3 consists of 14 residues. The V gene's germline CDR1 is SGHAT and CDR2 FQNNGV. With 0 bases removed from V and 0 bases from J, the gap between germline ends came to 6 bases. CDR3 nucleotides: TGTGCCAGCAGCTTAGACGGGAGCTCCTACGAGCAGTACTTC. This translates into CASSLDGSSYEQYF.

The CDR3 bases are TGTGCCAGCAGCTTGGGAGACAGGGGAGGCACCTTC. This translates into CASSLGDRGGTF. The chain combines TRBV5-4 with TRBJ1-2; 8 bases fit TRBD1. This CDR3 spans 12 amino acids. In germline, CDR1 is SGHNT, CDR2 YYREEE (reference sequence). V lost 0 bases and J lost 13; bases outside the gene matches: 5.

The genes are TRBV2 and TRBJ2-2; D ambiguous. V was clipped by 6 bases and J by 6 bases, with 8 bases between them. From germline, CDR1 is SNHLY and CDR2 FYNNEI. The CDR3 totals 12 residues. The CDR3 reads CASSVGPGELFF. The CDR3 DNA follows: TGTGCCAGCAGCGTCGGTCCCGGGGAGCTGTTTTTT. The full variable domain, rest sourced from reference TRBV2 and TRBJ2-2, is EPEVTQTPSHQVTQMGQEVILRCVPISNHLYFYWYRQILGQKVEFLVSFYNNEISEKSEIFDDQFSVERPDGSNFTLKIRSTKLEDSAMYFCASSVGPGELFFGEGSRLTVL.

J is TRBJ1-2 and V is TRBV5-1, with D hard to call. Between the trimmed V and J ends, which lost 1 base and 0 bases, there was a span of 10 bases. The CDR3 contains 15 residues. Germline CDR1 SGHRS, CDR2 YFSETQ. DNA of the CDR3: TGCGCCAGCAGCTTGAACCCAGATACTAACTATGGCTACACCTTC. As protein: CASSLNPDTNYGYTF. The complete variable domain, with remaining parts taken from reference TRBV5-1 and TRBJ1-2, reads KAGVTQTPRYLIKTRGQQVTLSCSPISGHRSVSWYQQTPGQGLQFLFEYFSETQRNKGNFPGRFSGRQFSNSRSEMNVSTLELGDSALYLCASSLNPDTNYGYTFGSGTRLTVV.

The rearrangement uses TRBV5-3 and TRBJ1-5; the match to TRBD1 covers 8 bases. TRBV5-3 is placed among ORFs of uncertain function. The CDR3 has 13 amino acids. V was clipped by 9 bases and J by 4 bases; unmatched bases: 6. CDR3 nucleotide sequence: TGTGCCAACCCGGGACAGGTTAATCAGCCCCAGCATTTT. Protein: CANPGQVNQPQHF.

The rearrangement uses TRBV3-1 (or the pseudogene TRBV3-2) and TRBJ1-1, with D unclear. The ends were cut back, 5 bases at V and 4 bases at J, with 14 bases in the middle. Germline V gene lookup returns CDR1 LGHDT and CDR2 YNNKEL (reference sequence). The CDR3 covers 14 residues. CDR3 coding DNA: TGTGCCAGCAGCTACATGTCAATTCGCACTGAAGCTTTCTTT. This gives the protein CASSYMSIRTEAFF.

The chain has TRBV4-3 and TRBJ1-2; D uncertain. V was clipped by 0 bases and J by 7 bases, with 15 bases between them. The CDR3 extends over 15 amino acids. Germline-derived CDR1 and CDR2 are LGHNA and YSLEER. CDR3 amino acids: CASSQDSSRVFGYTF. The CDR3, as DNA: TGCGCCAGCAGCCAAGACTCCAGCCGGGTGTTTGGCTACACCTTC.

The chain is built from TRBV24-1 and TRBJ1-2, with TRBD1 identical over 10 bases. This CDR3 is 16 amino acids long. The germline V gene has CDR1 KGHDR and CDR2 SFDVKD. V lost 4 bases and J lost 3; bases outside the gene matches: 7. CDR3 protein: CATSDPRQGAYYGYTF. CDR3 DNA: TGTGCCACCAGTGACCCTAGACAGGGGGCCTACTATGGCTACACCTTC.

This clone appeared many times. The rearrangement joins TRBV14 to TRBJ1-1; weak D call: TRBD1 (6 bases). CDR1 SGHDN and CDR2 FVKESK come from the germline V gene. Trimming took off 4 bases at V and 3 bases at J, with 9 bases between the two ends. The CDR3 is made up of 13 amino acids. The CDR3 bases are TGTGCCAGCAGCCGTCACAGGGACACTGAAGCTTTCTTT. Its translation is CASSRHRDTEAFF. Full variable domain (rest looked up from reference TRBV14 and TRBJ1-1): EAGVTQFPSHSVIEKGQTVTLRCDPISGHDNLYWYRRVMGKEIKFLLHFVKESKQDESGMPNNRFLAERTGGTYSTLKVQPAELEDSGVYFCASSRHRDTEAFFGQGTRLTVV.

The chain carries TRBV2 and TRBJ1-5, with 8 bases aligning to TRBD1. Losses at the gene ends were 4 bases for V and 7 bases for J; bases not matched to a gene: 6. The CDR3 sequence is 14 residues long. Germline V CDR1 and CDR2: SNHLY, FYNNEI. Here the CDR3 DNA reads TGTGCCAGCAGTGGCCAGGGGGCTTACCAGCCCCAGCATTTT. It translates to CASSGQGAYQPQHF.

The J gene is TRBJ2-7, the V gene TRBV6-2 or TRBV6-3, with D perhaps TRBD1 (6 bases). The CDR3 runs 13 residues. Trimming left V 6 bases short and J 6 bases short, with 15 bases between. Germline CDR1 is MNHEY and CDR2 is SVGEGT. CDR3 amino acids: CASSPNRVAEQYF. The CDR3 region has the DNA TGTGCCAGCAGCCCCAACAGGGTCGCCGAGCAGTACTTC.

The CDR3 sequence is CASRGHPRIYEQYF. The CDR3 DNA follows: TGTGCCAGTAGGGGACATCCGAGGATTTACGAGCAGTACTTC. V usage is TRBV27 and J usage is TRBJ2-7; D is perhaps TRBD1 (6 bases). The CDR3 loop spans 14 amino acids. Germline assignment: CDR1 MNHEY and CDR2 SMNVEV (reference sequence). V lost 9 bases, J lost 4 bases, and 19 bases lay in between.

The rearrangement joins TRBV9 to TRBJ2-3; no reliable D call. Germline V lookup: CDR1 SGDLS, CDR2 YYNGEE. The CDR3 has 13 amino acids. The V end lost 0 bases, the J end lost 4 bases, and 6 bases lay between the germline ends. CDR3 in DNA: TGTGCCAGCAGCGTAGCTCGGGCAGATACGCAGTATTTT. Amino acid sequence: CASSVARADTQYF.

This sequence joins TRBV2 and TRBJ2-1; 9 nucleotides agree with TRBD1. J was trimmed by 7 bases and V by 7 bases; bases with no gene match: 5. The CDR3 is 13 amino acids. Germline values: CDR1 SNHLY, CDR2 FYNNEI. The CDR3 protein is CASIWDRENEQFF. CDR3 in DNA: TGTGCCAGCATCTGGGACAGGGAAAATGAGCAGTTCTTC.

The V and J genes are TRBV29-1 and TRBJ2-5, with no clear D. V was trimmed by 5 bases and J by 5 bases, leaving 12 bases between them. The germline V gene has CDR1 SQVTM and CDR2 ANQGSEA. This CDR3 has 12 amino acids. CDR3 DNA: TGCAGCGTTTCCCCGGTCCGGGAGACCCAGTACTTC. The encoded protein is CSVSPVRETQYF. Full variable domain (remainder filled in from reference TRBV29-1 and TRBJ2-5): SAVISQKPSRDICQRGTSLTIQCQVDSQVTMMFWYRQQPGQSLTLIATANQGSEATYESGFVIDKFPISRPNLTFSTLTVSNMSPEDSSIYLCSVSPVRETQYFGPGTRLLVL.

V is TRBV9 and J is TRBJ1-1; D is possibly TRBD1 (5 bases). The V and J ends lost 5 bases and 1 base respectively, with 21 bases between them. This CDR3 is built from 17 residues. Germline values: CDR1 SGDLS, CDR2 YYNGEE. Here the CDR3 reads CASRAPRRQPTNTEAFF. The CDR3 nucleotides read TGTGCCAGCAGGGCCCCCAGGCGACAGCCTACGAACACTGAAGCTTTCTTT. Full variable domain (missing parts from reference TRBV9 and TRBJ1-1): DSGVTQTPKHLITATGQRVTLRCSPRSGDLSVYWYQQSLDQGLQFLIQYYNGEERAKGNILERFSAQQFPDLHSELNLSSLELGDSALYFCASRAPRRQPTNTEAFFGQGTRLTVV.

This clone was picked up one time. The CDR3 loop reads CASSSSGPTEAFF. The CDR3 DNA reads as TGTGCCAGCAGCTCGTCAGGGCCCACTGAAGCTTTCTTT. The chain employs TRBV7-2 and TRBJ1-1, with D possibly being TRBD1 (5 bases). The V and J ends lost 4 bases and 4 bases respectively, with 10 bases between them. The germline V gene has CDR1 SGHTA and CDR2 FQGNSA. The CDR3 sequence is 13 residues long. The whole variable domain, filled in from reference TRBV7-2 and TRBJ1-1, reads GAGVSQSPSNKVTEKGKDVELRCDPISGHTALYWYRQSLGQGLEFLIYFQGNSAPDKSGLPSDRFSAERTGGSVSTLTIQRTQQEDSAVYLCASSSSGPTEAFFGQGTRLTVV.

The chain recombines TRBV4-3 with TRBJ2-3, with D hard to call. Germline V lookup: CDR1 LGHNA, CDR2 YSLEER. This CDR3 spans 17 amino acids. Trimming left V 1 base short and J 0 bases short, with 14 bases between. The CDR3 region has the DNA TGCGCCAGCAGCCAAGTAAGAATCGGTACTAGCACAGATACGCAGTATTTT. It encodes CASSQVRIGTSTDTQYF.